Listed below are T cell receptor beta chains from one sample, sequenced in a study of blood T cell repertoires in COVID-19. Only in-frame clones appear in the TCRdb table, and some are missing; sequencing was by immunoSEQ multiplex PCR. The top ten hold around 25% of the sample, which has about 24,000 clones, approximately 87% seen once. Sample: peripheral blood. Every receptor here comes from a human donor with active COVID-19. The donor label of this sample is uncertain. Both conserved end residues are part of each CDR3. D genes are given only for firm matches. A row's size may be missing; if present it is once, few, many or a size class.

TRBD2,TRBJ2-3,once,TRBV7-6,TGTGCCAGCAGCTTGGGGACTAGCGTCTACCGGATTCCAGATACGCAGTATTTT,CASSLGTSVYRIPDTQYF
.,TRBJ1-4,.,TRBV19,TGTGCCAGTAGTACTCCGGGACAATCAACTAATGAAAAACTGTTTTTT,CASSTPGQSTNEKLFF
.,TRBJ2-3,.,TRBV5-4,TGTGCCAGCAGCGCCGGGACACCTTACACAGATACGCAGTATTTT,CASSAGTPYTDTQYF
TRBD1,TRBJ1-5,.,TRBV27,TGTGCCAGCAGTGGACAGGGTCAGCCCCAGCATTTT,CASSGQGQPQHF
.,TRBJ2-7,.,TRBV7-2,TGTGCCAGCAGCTTAGGGAGCGGGCTCTCCTACGAGCAGTACTTC,CASSLGSGLSYEQYF
.,TRBJ2-5,.,TRBV14,TGTGCCAGCAGCCAAGGTATGCGGCCTAACCAAGAGACCCAGTACTTC,CASSQGMRPNQETQYF
TRBD1,TRBJ2-6,.,TRBV24-1,TGTGCCACCAGTCCAGGGGGCTCTGGGGCCAACGTCCTGACTTTC,CATSPGGSGANVLTF
.,TRBJ1-5,.,TRBV6-1,TGTGCCAGCAGTGAAGTTCCCTTCGCCTCGGGGGGCAATCAGCCCCAGCATTTT,CASSEVPFASGGNQPQHF
.,TRBJ2-7,.,TRBV19,TGTGCCAGTAGTATGGGAGGGGGATCCTACGAGCAGTACTTC,CASSMGGGSYEQYF
.,TRBJ2-1,.,TRBV19,TGTGCCAGTAGTCTTGGACTCGCGTCCAATGAGCAGTTCTTC,CASSLGLASNEQFF
.,TRBJ1-3,.,TRBV18,TGTGCCAGCTCACCACCGGCAGACTCTGGAAACACCATATATTTT,CASSPPADSGNTIYF
TRBD2,TRBJ2-3,.,TRBV2,TGTGCCAGCAAGTGGACTAGCGGGTCGGATACGCAGTATTTT,CASKWTSGSDTQYF
.,TRBJ1-1,once,TRBV7-3,TGTGCCAGCAGCAAAGGCGGGAGGAACACTGAAGCTTTCTTT,CASSKGGRNTEAFF
.,TRBJ1-5,.,TRBV9,TGTGCCAGCAACATTCCCCCCTCGACAGTATATAGCAATCAGCCCCAGCATTTT,CASNIPPSTVYSNQPQHF
TRBD1,TRBJ2-7,.,TRBV10-1,TGCGCCAGCAGTGAAGTCCAGGGGGCGGACTACGAGCAGTACTTC,CASSEVQGADYEQYF
.,TRBJ2-1,.,TRBV18,TGTGCCAGCTCACCAGGGCCAGCTTACAATGAGCAGTTCTTC,CASSPGPAYNEQFF
.,TRBJ1-3,.,TRBV7-2,TGTGCCAGCAGCTTAGAGGGGTGGAACTCTGGAAACACCATATATTTT,CASSLEGWNSGNTIYF
TRBD2,TRBJ2-5,.,TRBV19,TGTGCCAGTAGGGGACTAGCACAAGAGACCCAGTACTTC,CASRGLAQETQYF
.,TRBJ2-5,.,TRBV25-1,TGTGCCAGCAGTGGGAGACAAGAGACCCAGTACTTC,CASSGRQETQYF
.,TRBJ2-3,.,TRBV10-3,TGTGCCATCAGTGGGGGGGTTAGCACAGATACGCAGTATTTT,CAISGGVSTDTQYF
.,TRBJ2-3,.,TRBV7-2,TGTGCCAGCAGCTTAGTGGGCCCCACAGATACGCAGTATTTT,CASSLVGPTDTQYF
TRBD1,TRBJ2-7,.,TRBV19,TGTGCCAGTAGTTGGGACAGCTCCGCCTCGTACGAGCAGTACTTC,CASSWDSSASYEQYF
.,TRBJ2-2,.,TRBV5-1,TGCGCCAGCAGCTTGGTTGCAGGGGACATGAACACCGGGGAGCTGTTTTTT,CASSLVAGDMNTGELFF